Listed below are T cell receptor beta chains from one sample, sequenced in a study of blood T cell repertoires in COVID-19. Generated by immunoSEQ multiplex PCR, the TCRdb table keeps only in-frame clones and is missing some. The sample shows approximately 54,000 clones, around 83% of them seen only once. The sample consisted of peripheral blood. The receptors derive from a human donor in a cohort sampled during active COVID-19. Both conserved end residues are part of each CDR3. A D gene is named only where the DNA matches it firmly. Not every row has a clone size; where given, it reads once, few, many or a size class.

cdr3_aa	cdr3_nt	clone_size	d_call	v_call	j_call	cdr3_length
CASSQGISAGELFF	TGTGCCAGCAGCCAAGGTATTAGCGCCGGGGAGCTGTTTTTT	NA	NA	TRBV3-1/TRBV3-2	TRBJ2-2	14
CASSLEGPLIYEQYF	TGTGCCAGCAGCTTGGAGGGGCCGCTTATCTACGAGCAGTACTTC	NA	NA	TRBV5-5	TRBJ2-7	15
CASSLGTKGVSEAFF	TGCGCCAGCAGCTTGGGGACAAAAGGGGTCTCTGAAGCTTTCTTT	NA	NA	TRBV5-1	TRBJ1-1	15
CASSLVEKLFF	TGTGCCAGCAGCTTGGTAGAAAAACTGTTTTTT	NA	NA	TRBV5-5	TRBJ1-4	11
CASPGQTNTEAFF	TGTGCGTCTCCGGGACAAACGAACACTGAAGCTTTCTTT	NA	NA	TRBV30	TRBJ1-1	13
CASRLSGSYNEQFF	TGTGCCAGCCGATTGAGCGGGAGTTACAATGAGCAGTTCTTC	NA	TRBD2	TRBV19	TRBJ2-1	14
CSAPSGRSTGELFF	TGCAGCGCCCCCAGCGGGAGATCTACCGGGGAGCTGTTTTTT	NA	TRBD2	TRBV29-1	TRBJ2-2	14
CASSLSRDYEQYF	TGTGCCAGCAGTTTATCACGAGACTACGAGCAGTACTTC	large	NA	TRBV28	TRBJ2-7	13
CASSLDSWVSNEQFF	TGTGCCAGCAGCTTGGACAGTTGGGTATCCAATGAGCAGTTCTTC	NA	NA	TRBV5-5	TRBJ2-1	15
CASSSIAGYTQYF	TGTGCCAGCAGCTCAATAGCGGGATATACGCAGTATTTT	NA	TRBD2	TRBV7-9	TRBJ2-3	13
CAWNPGMSYEQYF	TGTGCCTGGAATCCAGGAATGTCCTACGAGCAGTACTTC	NA	NA	TRBV30	TRBJ2-7	13